One T cell receptor (beta chain) is described in this entry. Its specificity is not known. Given a much more abundant clone one base away, this may be a read error. Germline CDR1 and CDR2: MNHEY and SVGEGT. Trimming took off 6 bases at V and 9 bases at J, with 14 bases between the two ends. The CDR3 is 12 amino acids. The data originate from a study of read filtering for tumor transcriptome and immune sequencing. Study-wide points: The CD138-negative fraction was mixed bone marrow immune cells, not pure T cells. In IR-seq, single-read clonotypes were approximately 79% of clonotypes but around 3.4% of reads. Dropping single-read clonotypes raised IR-seq and RNA-seq shared-clonotype correlation.

Molecular barcoded adaptors covering alpha/delta and beta/gamma chains were used on around 400 ng RNA. TCRdb processed the reads anew with MiXCR; each CDR3 protein has one entry. The sample lists around 140,000 distinct CDR3 sequences; roughly 13% were seen once. Sequenced sample: a population of CD138-negative cells sorted from bone marrow. The source is a donor over 35 with multiple myeloma. This sequence joins TRBV6-2 or TRBV6-3 and TRBJ2-5; tentative D call: TRBD1 (6 bases). The CDR3 loop reads CASRQGGEAQYF. DNA of the CDR3: TGTGCCAGCAGACAGGGCGGTGAGGCCCAGTACTTC.